This TCR beta chain is from a study of T cells in Graves' hyperthyroidism and ophthalmopathy. Findings and limits, study-wide: Blood samples included most of the expanded thyroid clonotypes exceeding 0.001.

The sample holds many counts of this clonotype. The antigen remains unidentified. Used for diagnoses were clinical symptoms, serum thyroxine and TRAb, thyroid ultrasound and orbital computed tomography. Researchers amplified the TCR beta CDR3 regions from RNA transcripts. During a first-round RT-PCR of the TCR CDR3, the HTBI primer set was used. Via MiXCR, TCRdb re-called the multiplex PCR reads, giving one row per CDR3 protein. The repertoire holds approximately 510,000 distinct CDR3 sequences, under 25% seen once, with roughly 29% in the top ten. The CDR3 contains 15 residues. Trimming left V 9 bases short and J 5 bases short, with 22 bases between. CDR1 is MDHEN and CDR2 is SYDVKM in the germline V gene.

This sequence joins TRBV28 and TRBJ1-1, with D perhaps TRBD1 (5 bases). The sequenced material came from blood. The source is a man aged 18 to 35 with Graves' hyperthyroidism. CDR3 amino acids: CASSYPRRGKTEAFF. CDR3 coding DNA: TGTGCCAGTTCCTACCCCCGGAGGGGAAAGACTGAAGCTTTCTTT.